A single sample is the source of the 12 T cell receptor beta chains below, sequenced in a study of T cell changes during pregnancy in multiple sclerosis. Clones were read by immunoSEQ multiplex PCR, and TCRdb kept only the in-frame ones, dropping some. The sample yields about 31,000 clones, 89% seen once. Sample: CD8+ T cells from peripheral blood mononuclear cells, taken in the second trimester of pregnancy. The source is a female donor with multiple sclerosis, enrolled in a pregnancy study.

The genes are TRBV29-1 and TRBJ2-7; weak D call: TRBD1 (6 bases). The length of the CDR3 is 13 residues. From germline, CDR1 is SQVTM and CDR2 ANQGSEA. Trimming took off 6 bases at V and 3 bases at J, with 15 bases between the two ends. The CDR3 spells CSVTTGPHYEQYF. In nucleotides, the CDR3 is TGCAGCGTCACAACAGGGCCGCACTACGAGCAGTACTTC.

The chain recombines TRBV4-3 with TRBJ2-7; 10 nucleotides align to TRBD2. J lost 3 bases, V lost 0 bases, and 5 bases had no gene match. Germline lookup yields CDR1 LGHNA and CDR2 YSLEER. The CDR3 covers 16 residues. The CDR3, as DNA: TGCGCCAGCAGCCAAGATAGGTCTAGCGGGAGCTACGAGCAGTACTTC. Its translation: CASSQDRSSGSYEQYF.

CDR3 nucleotides: TGTGCCAGCAGTGATGGGCCAGTCAGAACCTACGAGCAGTACTTC. It is translated as CASSDGPVRTYEQYF. The gene calls are TRBV25-1 and TRBJ2-5, with D uncertain. The tail of the sequence fits TRBJ2-7 better, so the J call may be wrong. Germline V gene data show CDR1 as MGHDK and CDR2 as SYGVNS. CDR3 length: 15 amino acids.

V and J are TRBV6-5 and TRBJ2-5, with 9 positions matching TRBD1. The CDR3 is made up of 15 amino acids. Germline CDR1 MNHEY, CDR2 SVGAGI. J lost 4 bases, V lost 2 bases, and 5 bases had no gene match. In nucleotides, the CDR3 is TGTGCCAGCAGTTACGGACAGGGGAGGTTAGAGACCCAGTACTTC. Its protein product is CASSYGQGRLETQYF.

CDR3 region: CASSEDGQAEQFF. In DNA, the CDR3 is TGTGCCAGCAGTGAGGACGGACAGGCTGAGCAGTTCTTC. J is TRBJ2-1 and V is TRBV6-4; 7 nucleotides align to TRBD1. The CDR3 is 13 residues long. V was clipped by 3 bases and J by 9 bases; unmatched bases: 5. Germline values: CDR1 MRHNA, CDR2 SNTAGT.

This sequence joins TRBV6-6 and TRBJ2-3; the match to TRBD1 covers 8 bases. V gave up 8 bases and J gave up 7 bases; unmatched junction bases: 2. In germline, CDR1 is MNHNY, CDR2 SVGAGI (reference sequence). This CDR3 comprises 11 residues. The CDR3 DNA is TGTGCCAGCCAGGGGGCTTATACGCAGTATTTT. Protein sequence: CASQGAYTQYF.

CDR3 sequence reads: CASSLDLRTVAFF. DNA of the CDR3: TGTGCCAGCAGCTTAGATCTACGGACAGTTGCGTTCTTC. The chain joins TRBV11-2 to TRBJ2-1; tentatively, D is TRBD1 (6 bases). The CDR3 length is 13 residues. The V gene lost 0 bases and the J gene lost 15 bases, with 15 bases spanning the gap. CDR1 is SGHAT, CDR2 FQNNGV, per germline.

The chain has TRBV11-2 and TRBJ2-7; 11 nucleotides agree with TRBD2. The germline V gene encodes CDR1 SGHAT and CDR2 FQNNGV. J gave up 2 bases and V 5 bases, and 5 bases lay outside the gene matches. The CDR3 extends over 15 amino acids. CDR3: CASSVLAGGAYEQYF. The CDR3 DNA reads TGTGCCAGCAGCGTCCTAGCGGGAGGCGCCTACGAGCAGTACTTC. The complete variable domain, with remaining parts taken from reference TRBV11-2 and TRBJ2-7, reads EAGVAQSPRYKIIEKRQSVAFWCNPISGHATLYWYQQILGQGPKLLIQFQNNGVVDDSQLPKDRFSAERLKGVDSTLKIQPAKLEDSAVYLCASSVLAGGAYEQYFGPGTRLTVT.

The chain uses TRBV5-1 and TRBJ2-3, with 13 bases that match TRBD2. J was trimmed by 4 bases and V by 3 bases; bases with no gene match: 8. This CDR3 has 17 residues. Germline-derived CDR1 and CDR2 are SGHRS and YFSETQ. The CDR3 loop is CASSYPGLAGMSDTQYF. The CDR3 region has the DNA TGCGCCAGCAGCTACCCGGGACTAGCGGGAATGTCAGATACGCAGTATTTT.

The chain links TRBV18 to TRBJ2-2, with D possibly being TRBD2 (6 bases). CDR3 length: 15 residues. V was cut by 4 bases and J by 3 bases, with 12 bases left in between. Germline values: CDR1 KGHSH, CDR2 LQKENI. The CDR3, as DNA: TGTGCCAGCTCACTGTCTCCGGGGGACACCGGGGAGCTGTTTTTT. Amino acid sequence: CASSLSPGDTGELFF. The full variable domain, in which reference TRBV18 and TRBJ2-2 provide the parts outside the CDR3, is NAGVMQNPRHLVRRRGQEARLRCSPMKGHSHVYWYRQLPEEGLKFMVYLQKENIIDESGMPKERFSAEFPKEGPSILRIQQVVRGDSAAYFCASSLSPGDTGELFFGEGSRLTVL.

This clone was seen a single time. In DNA, the CDR3 is TGTGCCAGCAGTGCGACAGGGGGGGATGAAAAACTGTTTTTT. This codes for CASSATGGDEKLFF. The chain employs TRBV25-1 and TRBJ1-4; 9 bases are shared with TRBD1. CDR1 is MGHDK, CDR2 SYGVNS, per germline. V gave up 4 bases and J gave up 6 bases; unmatched junction bases: 3. This CDR3 is built from 14 residues.

This chain joins TRBV7-9 and TRBJ2-2; 9 positions match TRBD1. V was clipped by 2 bases and J by 5 bases; unmatched bases: 9. Germline CDR1 and CDR2: SEHNR and FQNEAQ (reference sequence). The CDR3 has 17 residues. The chain's CDR3 is CASSLSPGQGVTGELFF. As DNA, the CDR3 is TGTGCCAGCAGCTTAAGCCCGGGACAGGGCGTAACCGGGGAGCTGTTTTTT.